This TCR beta chain is from a study of blood T cell repertoires in COVID-19. Study-level background: The United States, Italy and Spain provided the acute and convalescent COVID-19 samples.

Measured with immunoSEQ multiplex PCR; TCRdb has only the in-frame clones, and not every one. The sample shows roughly 84,000 clones, roughly 80% of them seen only once. The sample taken for sequencing was peripheral blood. This clonotype was obtained from a woman in her 50s with acute or convalescent COVID-19.

The CDR3 bases are TGTGCCAGCAGTCCGCGACAGACTAACTATGGCTACACCTTC. Translating it yields CASSPRQTNYGYTF. The chain combines TRBV28 with TRBJ1-2; D possibly corresponds to TRBD1 (5 bases). This CDR3 spans 14 amino acids. Trimming removed 5 bases at V and 0 bases at J, with 10 bases between. Germline V CDR1 and CDR2: MDHEN, SYDVKM.